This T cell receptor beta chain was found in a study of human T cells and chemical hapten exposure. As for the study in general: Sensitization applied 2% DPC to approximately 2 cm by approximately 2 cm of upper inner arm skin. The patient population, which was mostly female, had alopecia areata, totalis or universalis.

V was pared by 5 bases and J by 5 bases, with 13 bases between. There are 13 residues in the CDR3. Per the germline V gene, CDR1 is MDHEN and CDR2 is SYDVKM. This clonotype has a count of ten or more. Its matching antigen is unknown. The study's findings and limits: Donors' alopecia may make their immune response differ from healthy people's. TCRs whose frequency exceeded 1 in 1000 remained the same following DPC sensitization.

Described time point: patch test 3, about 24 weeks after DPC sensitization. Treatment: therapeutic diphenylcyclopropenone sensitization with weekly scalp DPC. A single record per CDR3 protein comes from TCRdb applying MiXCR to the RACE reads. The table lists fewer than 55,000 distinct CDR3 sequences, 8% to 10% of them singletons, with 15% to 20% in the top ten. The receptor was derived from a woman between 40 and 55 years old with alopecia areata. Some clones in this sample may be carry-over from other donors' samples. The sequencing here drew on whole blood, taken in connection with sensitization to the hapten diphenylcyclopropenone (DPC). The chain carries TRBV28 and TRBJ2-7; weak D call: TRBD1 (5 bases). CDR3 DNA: TGTGCCAGCAGTCCCAGGGTCCCCCACGAGCAGTACTTC. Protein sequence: CASSPRVPHEQYF.